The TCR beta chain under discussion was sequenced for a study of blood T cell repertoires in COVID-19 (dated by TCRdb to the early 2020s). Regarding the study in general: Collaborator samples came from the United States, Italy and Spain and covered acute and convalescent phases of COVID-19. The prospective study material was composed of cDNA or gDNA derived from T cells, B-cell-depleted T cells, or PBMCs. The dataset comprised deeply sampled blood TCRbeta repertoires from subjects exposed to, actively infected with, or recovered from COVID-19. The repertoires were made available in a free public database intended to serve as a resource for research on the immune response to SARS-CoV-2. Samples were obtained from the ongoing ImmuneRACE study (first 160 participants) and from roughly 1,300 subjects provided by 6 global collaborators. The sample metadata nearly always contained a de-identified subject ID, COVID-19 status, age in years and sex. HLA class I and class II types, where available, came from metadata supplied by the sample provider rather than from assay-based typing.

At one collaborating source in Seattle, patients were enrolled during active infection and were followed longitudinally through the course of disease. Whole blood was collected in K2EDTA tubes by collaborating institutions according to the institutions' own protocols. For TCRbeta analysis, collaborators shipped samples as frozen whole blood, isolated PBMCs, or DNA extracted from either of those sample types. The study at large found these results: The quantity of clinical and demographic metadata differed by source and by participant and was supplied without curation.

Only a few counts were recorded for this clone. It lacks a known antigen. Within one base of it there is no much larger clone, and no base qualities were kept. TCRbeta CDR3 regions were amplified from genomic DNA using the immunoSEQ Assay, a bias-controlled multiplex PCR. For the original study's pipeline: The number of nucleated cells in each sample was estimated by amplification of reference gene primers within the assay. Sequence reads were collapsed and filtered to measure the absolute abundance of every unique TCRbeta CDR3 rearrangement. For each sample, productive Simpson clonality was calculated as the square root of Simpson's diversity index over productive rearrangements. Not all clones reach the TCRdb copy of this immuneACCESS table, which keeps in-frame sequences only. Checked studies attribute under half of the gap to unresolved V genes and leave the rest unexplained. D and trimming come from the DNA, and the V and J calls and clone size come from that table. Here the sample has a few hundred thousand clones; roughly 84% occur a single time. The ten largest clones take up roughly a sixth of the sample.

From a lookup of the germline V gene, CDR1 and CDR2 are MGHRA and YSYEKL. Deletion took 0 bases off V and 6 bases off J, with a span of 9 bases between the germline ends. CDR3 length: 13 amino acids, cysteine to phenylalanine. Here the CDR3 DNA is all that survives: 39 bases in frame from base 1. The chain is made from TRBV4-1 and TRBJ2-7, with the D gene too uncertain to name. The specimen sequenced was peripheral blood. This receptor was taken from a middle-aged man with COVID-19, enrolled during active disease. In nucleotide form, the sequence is TGCGCCAGCAGCCAAGACCGTATCGGCGAGCAGTACTTC. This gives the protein CASSQDRIGEQYF.